Below are 8 T cell receptor beta chains sequenced from a single sample in a study of blood T cell repertoires in COVID-19. The repertoire was sequenced with immunoSEQ multiplex PCR; TCRdb's copy has only in-frame clones and lacks some. This table holds more than 90,000 clones, roughly nine tenths found once. Sequencing input: peripheral blood. The receptors stem from a human donor in a cohort sampled during active COVID-19.

The gene calls are TRBV7-9 and TRBJ2-2; 10 bases map to TRBD1. V trimming: 5 bases; J trimming: 7 bases; junction bases outside the gene matches: 7. Germline V CDR1 and CDR2: SEHNR, FQNEAQ (reference sequence). The CDR3 spans 15 residues. CDR3 sequence reads: CASSKDRGQNGELFF. The CDR3, as DNA: TGTGCCAGCAGCAAAGACAGGGGGCAGAACGGGGAGCTGTTTTTT.

The V and J genes are TRBV5-4 and TRBJ2-7; 12 bases line up with TRBD2. The CDR3 consists of 15 residues. Germline V CDR1 and CDR2: SGHNT, YYREEE (reference sequence). With 4 bases clipped from V and 0 bases from J, the junction kept 2 bases outside the gene matches. This chain's CDR3 is CASSRTSGTSYEQYF. For the CDR3, the DNA is TGTGCCAGCAGCAGGACTAGCGGGACCTCCTACGAGCAGTACTTC.

This rearrangement joins TRBV10-1 to TRBJ2-5; 11 nucleotides match TRBD1. CDR3 length: 14 amino acids. Trimming took 4 bases from V and 5 from J; bases not matched to a gene: 3. Germline CDR1 and CDR2: WNHNN and SYGVQD (reference sequence). For the CDR3, the DNA is TGCGCCAGCAGTGTGGACAGGGGGCGTGAGACCCAGTACTTC. As protein: CASSVDRGRETQYF.

For the CDR3, the DNA is TGTGCCATCAGTGGAGACAGGGAGGCAGGTTATGGCTACACCTTC. Residues: CAISGDREAGYGYTF. The genes are TRBV10-3 and TRBJ1-2; TRBD1 agrees at 7 bases. Germline CDR1 and CDR2: ENHRY and SYGVKD. The CDR3 is 15 residues long. The V and J ends lost 4 bases and 5 bases, in that order; junction bases with no gene match: 10.

The chain links TRBV5-1 to TRBJ2-2; perhaps TRBD2 as D (7 bases). This CDR3 region has 13 residues. Germline-derived CDR1 and CDR2 are SGHRS and YFSETQ. Trimming left V 4 bases short and J 7 bases short, with 11 bases between. CDR3 protein: CASSGGAGGELFF. DNA of the CDR3: TGCGCCAGCAGCGGGGGGGCTGGCGGGGAGCTGTTTTTT.

The V and J genes are TRBV18 and TRBJ1-5; weak D call: TRBD1 (5 bases). V lost 1 base to trimming and J lost 0 bases, with 16 bases between them. Germline CDR1 is KGHSH and CDR2 is LQKENI. This CDR3 region has 18 residues. The CDR3 is CASSPRGKQDYSNQPQHF. CDR3 coding DNA: TGTGCCAGCTCACCACGTGGAAAACAGGACTATAGCAATCAGCCCCAGCATTTT.

The gene calls are TRBV19 and TRBJ1-5; D is uncertain. Looked up from germline, CDR1 is LNHDA and CDR2 is SQIVND (reference sequence). V was trimmed by 4 bases and J by 0 bases, leaving 16 bases between them. The CDR3 loop spans 17 amino acids. In DNA, the CDR3 is TGTGCCAGTAGTACTTGGGCCCTTGTTAATAGCAATCAGCCCCAGCATTTT. Residues: CASSTWALVNSNQPQHF.

In regard to this clone: A junction end diverges from the germline sequence, so it may reflect a read error. The sample has other DNA sequences that encode this CDR3 too. The rearrangement uses TRBV19 and TRBJ1-5; TRBD1 matches at 10 bases. Per germline, CDR1 LNHDA and CDR2 SQIVND (reference sequence). This CDR3 is built from 16 residues. The CDR3, as DNA: TGTGCCAGTAGTACCCAGGGACAGGGGCGGAATCAGCCCCAACATTTT. It encodes CASSTQGQGRNQPQHF.